This T cell receptor beta chain derives from a study of shared clonotypes between healthy human individuals. Generated by immunoSEQ multiplex PCR, the TCRdb table keeps only in-frame clones and is missing some. The sample shows approximately 340,000 clones, around 72% of them seen only once. With 3 bases removed from V and 2 bases from J, the gap between germline ends came to 7 bases. Germline CDR1 is SGHTA and CDR2 is FQGNSA. The CDR3 runs to 13 residues. As regards this clone: This specimen includes other DNA sequences encoding the same CDR3.

The chain couples TRBV7-2 to TRBJ2-5; no firm D call. The sample was memory CD4+ T cells sorted from blood. Subset in this sample: CD45RA-negative fraction. The source of this sequence is a man aged 25 to 40 in good health. The CDR3 is CASSFSGQETQYF. DNA of the CDR3: TGTGCCAGCAGCTTTTCCGGGCAAGAGACCCAGTACTTC.